Presented here are 3 T cell receptor beta chains from one specimen sequenced in a study of blood T cell repertoires in COVID-19. The repertoire was sequenced with immunoSEQ multiplex PCR; TCRdb's copy has only in-frame clones and lacks some. The table includes 250,000 to 300,000 clones, approximately 92% detected once. The sample consisted of peripheral blood. The receptors stem from a woman aged 40 to 50 who had recovered from COVID-19.

The rearrangement uses TRBV9 and TRBJ1-1; weak D call: TRBD1 (5 bases). V was shortened by 3 bases and J by 1 base, with 10 bases between the two germline ends. Per germline, CDR1 SGDLS and CDR2 YYNGEE. The CDR3 is made up of 14 amino acids. The CDR3 loop is CASSAHDRNTEAFF. The CDR3 bases are TGTGCCAGCAGCGCCCACGACAGGAACACTGAAGCTTTCTTT.

This rearrangement joins TRBV27 to TRBJ1-2; D is perhaps TRBD1 (6 bases). Germline values: CDR1 MNHEY, CDR2 SMNVEV (reference sequence). The CDR3 loop spans 13 amino acids. Trimming left V 3 bases short and J 4 bases short, with 9 bases between. The DNA of the CDR3 is TGTGCCAGCAGTTTTTCAGGGGCCTATGGCTACACCTTC. Its protein product is CASSFSGAYGYTF.

The gene calls are TRBV9 and TRBJ2-7; 7 nucleotides match TRBD1. CDR1 SGDLS and CDR2 YYNGEE come from the germline V gene. The CDR3 loop spans 11 amino acids. J was trimmed by 2 bases and V by 7 bases; bases with no gene match: 0. The CDR3 loop reads CASGTAYEQYF. CDR3 sequence (DNA): TGTGCCAGCGGGACAGCCTACGAGCAGTACTTC.